This entry lists 22 T cell receptor beta chains sequenced from one sample in a study of somatic mutations in cytotoxic T cells in rheumatoid arthritis. Clones were read by immunoSEQ multiplex PCR, and TCRdb kept only the in-frame ones, dropping some. The table includes 20,000 or so clones, 75% to 85% detected once. The sample was CD8+ T cells sorted from blood. These receptors all stem from an adult with rheumatoid arthritis.

The V gene is TRBV27, the J gene TRBJ2-1, with 11 bases aligning to TRBD1. V lost 10 bases and J lost 7; bases outside the gene matches: 12. The V gene's germline CDR1 is MNHEY and CDR2 SMNVEV (reference sequence). This CDR3 has 15 residues. The CDR3 region is CATTTRDRGSNEQFF. CDR3 coding DNA: TGTGCCACCACAACCCGGGACAGGGGGTCAAATGAGCAGTTCTTC.

This clone was seen a few times. The V gene is TRBV4-1, the J gene TRBJ2-7, with 10 bases aligning to TRBD1. The CDR3 totals 16 residues. CDR1 and CDR2 (germline): MGHRA, YSYEKL. V was pared by 5 bases and J by 4 bases, with 11 bases of the junction left unmatched. CDR3 protein: CASSYAPPGQGYEQYF. CDR3 DNA sequence: TGCGCCAGCAGCTACGCGCCCCCGGGACAGGGGTACGAGCAGTACTTC.

The chain uses TRBV19 and TRBJ2-7; TRBD1 aligns across 10 bases. The junction had 4 bases not matched to a gene; V was cut back by 5 bases and J by 0 bases. CDR1 is LNHDA, CDR2 SQIVND, per germline (reference sequence). The CDR3 has 15 residues. In DNA form, the CDR3 reads TGTGCCAGTAGTGTGGGACAGGGGAGCTCCTACGAGCAGTACTTC. Translating gives CASSVGQGSSYEQYF.

The chain joins TRBV7-9 to TRBJ2-5; D not resolved. The V and J ends lost 5 bases and 2 bases respectively, with 15 bases between them. This CDR3 region has 15 residues. Germline assignment: CDR1 SEHNR and CDR2 FQNEAQ (reference sequence). In nucleotides, the CDR3 is TGTGCCAGCAGCGTGGAAGCATCCCCGCAAGAGACCCAGTACTTC. It is translated as CASSVEASPQETQYF.

V and J are TRBV7-9 and TRBJ1-4; no clear D gene. This CDR3 is 17 amino acids long. The germline V and J ends were trimmed by 1 base and 2 bases, with 14 bases remaining between them. The V gene's germline CDR1 is SEHNR and CDR2 FQNEAQ (reference sequence). The DNA for the CDR3 is TGTGCCAGCAGCTTAGAGACACTTCGAGGGACTAATGAAAAACTGTTTTTT. Amino acid sequence: CASSLETLRGTNEKLFF.

The rearrangement uses TRBV19 and TRBJ2-7; 7 nucleotides align to TRBD1. J gave up 5 bases and V 3 bases, and 7 bases lay outside the gene matches. Germline V CDR1 and CDR2: LNHDA, SQIVND (reference sequence). This CDR3 comprises 14 residues. In DNA form, the CDR3 reads TGTGCCAGTAGTATCAGACAGGGAAGCCACGAGCAGTACTTC. Translated, it gives CASSIRQGSHEQYF.

This clone was recorded once. This rearrangement joins TRBV6-5 to TRBJ2-7; 8 positions match TRBD1. V dropped 5 bases and J dropped 1; count of bases not matched to a gene: 4. Germline V gene data show CDR1 as MNHEY and CDR2 as SVGAGI. There are 14 residues in the CDR3. CDR3 DNA: TGTGCCAGCAGTGCCGGGACAGGATCCTACGAGCAGTACTTC. Translated, it gives CASSAGTGSYEQYF.

The rearrangement uses TRBV27 and TRBJ2-7, with 9 bases matching TRBD1. In germline, CDR1 is MNHEY, CDR2 SMNVEV (reference sequence). J lost 2 bases, V lost 5 bases, and 7 bases had no gene match. The CDR3 runs 15 residues. For the CDR3, the DNA is TGTGCCAGCAGTGCCCCGGGACAGGGAGCCTACGAGCAGTACTTC. Encoded protein: CASSAPGQGAYEQYF.

The CDR3 sequence is CASLSRGREQYF. For the CDR3, the DNA is TGTGCCAGCCTCTCCAGGGGGCGCGAGCAGTACTTC. The chain carries TRBV25-1 and TRBJ2-7; TRBD1 matches at 8 bases. J lost 6 bases, V lost 8 bases, and 6 bases had no gene match. The CDR3 consists of 12 residues. From germline, CDR1 is MGHDK and CDR2 SYGVNS.

This chain links TRBV19 with TRBJ2-2; 8 bases align to TRBD2. Germline CDR1 reads LNHDA; CDR2 reads SQIVND (reference sequence). This CDR3 has 14 amino acids. V was clipped by 6 bases and J by 3 bases; unmatched bases: 3. CDR3: CASSGTRHTGELFF. CDR3 nucleotide sequence: TGTGCCAGTAGCGGGACTAGACACACCGGGGAGCTGTTTTTT.

This chain uses TRBV6-1 with TRBJ2-7; no clear D. Germline V lookup: CDR1 MNHNS, CDR2 SASEGT. The CDR3 spans 12 residues. The V end was cut by 1 base, the J end by 4 bases, with 5 bases between. For the CDR3, the DNA is TGTGCCAGCAGTGAAGGATCTTACGAGCAGTACTTC. It specifies CASSEGSYEQYF.

This chain links TRBV10-3 with TRBJ1-1; 9 bases map to TRBD1. The CDR3 has 16 amino acids. After removal of 0 bases from V and 0 bases from J, the junction contained 2 bases not matched to a gene. Germline loops: CDR1 ENHRY, CDR2 SYGVKD. The CDR3 coding sequence is TGTGCCATCAGTGAGTCCGGACAGGGGATGAACACTGAAGCTTTCTTT. Encoded protein: CAISESGQGMNTEAFF.

The V gene is TRBV27, the J gene TRBJ2-1; D call uncertain. Per germline, CDR1 MNHEY and CDR2 SMNVEV (reference sequence). The germline V and J ends were trimmed by 1 base and 0 bases, with 10 bases remaining between them. CDR3 length equals 16 residues. The CDR3 region is CASSLWRGSSYNEQFF. CDR3 DNA sequence: TGTGCCAGCAGTTTATGGCGTGGTAGCTCCTACAATGAGCAGTTCTTC.

J is TRBJ1-1 and V is TRBV6-6; 8 bases agree with TRBD1. The V gene's germline CDR1 is MNHNY and CDR2 SVGAGI (reference sequence). The CDR3 covers 14 residues. J lost 3 bases, V lost 6 bases, and 6 bases had no gene match. The CDR3 protein is CASRTQGAYTEAFF. The CDR3 nucleotides read TGTGCCAGCAGAACTCAGGGGGCTTACACTGAAGCTTTCTTT.

This chain links TRBV28 with TRBJ2-1, with D unclear. The CDR3 sequence is 17 residues long. Germline V gives CDR1 MDHEN, CDR2 SYDVKM. The V end was cut by 5 bases, the J end by 4 bases, with 21 bases between. Here the CDR3 reads CASSPFVLSTVYNEQFF. In nucleotides, the CDR3 is TGTGCCAGCAGTCCGTTCGTTCTCTCCACCGTATACAATGAGCAGTTCTTC. Using reference TRBV28 and TRBJ2-1 for the parts outside the CDR3, the full variable domain is DVKVTQSSRYLVKRTGEKVFLECVQDMDHENMFWYRQDPGLGLRLIYFSYDVKMKEKGDIPEGYSVSREKKERFSLILESASTNQTSMYLCASSPFVLSTVYNEQFFGPGTRLTVL.

DNA of the CDR3: TGTGCCAGCAGCGCTAGCGCCTCCCTCGGGACTAGCGGGAACACCGGGGAGCTGTTTTTT. Translated, it gives CASSASASLGTSGNTGELFF. This chain joins TRBV9 and TRBJ2-2, with 11 bases aligning to TRBD2. J lost 1 base, V lost 3 bases, and 14 bases had no gene match. The CDR3 runs to 20 residues. The germline V gene has CDR1 SGDLS and CDR2 YYNGEE. Supplemented by reference TRBV9 and TRBJ2-2, the full variable domain reads DSGVTQTPKHLITATGQRVTLRCSPRSGDLSVYWYQQSLDQGLQFLIQYYNGEERAKGNILERFSAQQFPDLHSELNLSSLELGDSALYFCASSASASLGTSGNTGELFFGEGSRLTVL.

The genes are TRBV6-4 and TRBJ2-1, with 8 bases matching TRBD1. This CDR3 comprises 16 residues. Losses at the gene ends were 3 bases for V and 3 bases for J; bases not matched to a gene: 7. Looked up from germline, CDR1 is MRHNA and CDR2 is SNTAGT. For the CDR3, the DNA is TGTGCCAGCAGTGAGACGACAGGGGTCAGCTACAATGAGCAGTTCTTC. This sequence encodes CASSETTGVSYNEQFF.

V is TRBV6-6 and J is TRBJ2-7, with D possibly called TRBD1 or TRBD2 (6 bases each). Germline CDR1 and CDR2: MNHNY and SVGAGI (reference sequence). With 0 bases removed from V and 0 bases from J, the gap between germline ends came to 9 bases. The CDR3 has 15 amino acids. CDR3 bases: TGTGCCAGCAGTTACTCGGAGGGGGGCTCCTACGAGCAGTACTTC. Protein product: CASSYSEGGSYEQYF.

This sequence joins TRBV6-1 and TRBJ2-3; D not certain. The CDR3 sequence is 15 residues long. V lost 1 base and J lost 4, with 12 bases in between. CDR1 is MNHNS, CDR2 SASEGT, per germline. The CDR3 nucleotides are TGTGCCAGCAGTGAAGGGGTTGGTGGGGCAGATACGCAGTATTTT. Translation: CASSEGVGGADTQYF.

The chain uses TRBV28 and TRBJ1-1, with D perhaps matching TRBD1 (5 bases). This CDR3 is 11 amino acids long. Germline lookup yields CDR1 MDHEN and CDR2 SYDVKM. V lost 5 bases to trimming and J lost 8 bases, with 9 bases between them. The CDR3 spells CASSLGQEAFF. The CDR3 nucleotides are TGTGCCAGCAGTCTTGGACAAGAAGCTTTCTTT.

The CDR3, as DNA: TGTGCCAGCAGCTTAAATGTCAGGGACGAGCAGTACTTC. Encoded protein: CASSLNVRDEQYF. This rearrangement joins TRBV7-3 to TRBJ2-7; TRBD1 might be the D (5 bases). Trimming pared 1 base from V and 5 bases from J, leaving 9 bases between. This CDR3 is 13 amino acids long. The germline V gene encodes CDR1 SGHTA and CDR2 FQGTGA.

The V gene is TRBV27, the J gene TRBJ2-5, with D perhaps TRBD2 (6 bases). Germline V gives CDR1 MNHEY, CDR2 SMNVEV (reference sequence). V was cut by 6 bases and J by 7 bases, with 30 bases left in between. The CDR3 length is 18 residues. CDR3 sequence: CASRKRSSGTRGIVTQYF. The CDR3 DNA follows: TGTGCCAGCAGAAAAAGGTCATCGGGAACGCGGGGCATCGTGACCCAGTACTTC.